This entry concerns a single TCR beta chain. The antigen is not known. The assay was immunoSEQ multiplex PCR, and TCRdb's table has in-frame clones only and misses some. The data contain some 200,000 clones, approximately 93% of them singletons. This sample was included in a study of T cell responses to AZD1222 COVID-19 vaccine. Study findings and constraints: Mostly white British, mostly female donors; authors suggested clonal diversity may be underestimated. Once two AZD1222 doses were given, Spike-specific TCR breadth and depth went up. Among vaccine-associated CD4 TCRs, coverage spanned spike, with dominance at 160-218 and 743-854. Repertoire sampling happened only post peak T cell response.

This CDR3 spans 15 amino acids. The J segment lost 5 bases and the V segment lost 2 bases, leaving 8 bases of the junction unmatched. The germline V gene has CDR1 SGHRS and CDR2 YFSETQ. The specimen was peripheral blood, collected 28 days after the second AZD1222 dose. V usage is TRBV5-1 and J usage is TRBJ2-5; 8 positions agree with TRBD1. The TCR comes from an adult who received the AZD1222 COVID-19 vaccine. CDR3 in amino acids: CASSFGGRGRETQYF. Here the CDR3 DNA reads TGCGCCAGCAGCTTTGGAGGCAGGGGGCGGGAGACCCAGTACTTC.